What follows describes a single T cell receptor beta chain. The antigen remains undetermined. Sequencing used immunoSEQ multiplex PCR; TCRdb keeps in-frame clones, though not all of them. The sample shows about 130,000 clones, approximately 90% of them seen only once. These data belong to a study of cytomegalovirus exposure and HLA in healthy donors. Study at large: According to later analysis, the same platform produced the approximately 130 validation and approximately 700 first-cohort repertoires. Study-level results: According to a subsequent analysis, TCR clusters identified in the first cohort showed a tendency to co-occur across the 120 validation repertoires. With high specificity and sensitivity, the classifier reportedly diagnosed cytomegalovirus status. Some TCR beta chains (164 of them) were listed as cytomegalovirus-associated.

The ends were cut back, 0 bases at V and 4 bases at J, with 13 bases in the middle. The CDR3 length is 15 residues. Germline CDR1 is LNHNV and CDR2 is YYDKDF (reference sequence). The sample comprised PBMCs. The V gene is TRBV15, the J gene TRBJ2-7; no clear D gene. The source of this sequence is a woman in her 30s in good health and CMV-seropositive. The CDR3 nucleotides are TGTGCCACCAGCAGAGATCTGGGCAGCCAGTACGAGCAGTACTTC. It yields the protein CATSRDLGSQYEQYF.